This T cell receptor beta chain emerged from a study of blood T cells in healthy people across ages. Whole-study findings and limits: Long-lived and aged donors differed, with more naive CD4+ cells and higher diversity in the long-lived. Age showed a roughly linear inverse relationship with TCR beta diversity per million T cells. Researchers report that TCR beta diversity correlated strongly with naive T cell percentage.

In regard to this clonotype: No antigen is known for it.

The use of a sample-barcoded 5' primer and a J-beta primer mix characterized a second PCR of roughly 6 to 12 cycles. TCRdb reprocessed the 5' RACE reads with MiXCR, giving one entry per CDR3 protein. The sample includes 750,000 to 1,000,000 distinct CDR3 sequences, 25% to 30% seen only once; the top ten take 9.5% to 13%. Each individual donor underwent a draw of roughly 10 milliliters of peripheral blood. V was pared by 4 bases and J by 2 bases, with 2 bases of the junction left unmatched. Germline V gene lookup returns CDR1 SGHTA and CDR2 FQGNSA. This CDR3 is built from 14 residues. These same data were also listed under a study on T cells of mothers and their children.

Sequencing was done on a sample of blood. V usage is TRBV7-2 and J usage is TRBJ2-7, with 10 bases aligning to TRBD2. This sequence originates from a middle-aged woman in good health. The CDR3 here is CASSSLAGAYEQYF. CDR3 sequence (DNA): TGTGCCAGCAGCTCTCTAGCGGGGGCCTACGAGCAGTACTTC.